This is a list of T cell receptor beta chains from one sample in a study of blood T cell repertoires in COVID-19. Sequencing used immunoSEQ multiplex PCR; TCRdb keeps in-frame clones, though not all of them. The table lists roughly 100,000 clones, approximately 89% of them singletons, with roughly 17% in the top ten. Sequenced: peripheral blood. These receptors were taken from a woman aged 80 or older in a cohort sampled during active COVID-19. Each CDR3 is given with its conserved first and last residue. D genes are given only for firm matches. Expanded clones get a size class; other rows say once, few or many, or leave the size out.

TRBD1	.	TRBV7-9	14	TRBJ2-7	CASSRGQGGDEQYF	TGTGCCAGCAGTCGGGGACAGGGAGGGGACGAGCAGTACTTC
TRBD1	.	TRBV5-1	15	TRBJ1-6	CASSRDSRGNSPLHF	TGCGCCAGCAGCAGGGACAGCCGGGGGAATTCACCCCTCCACTTT
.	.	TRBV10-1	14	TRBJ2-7	CASKSGQGSYEQYF	TGCGCCAGCAAAAGTGGGCAGGGGTCCTACGAGCAGTACTTC
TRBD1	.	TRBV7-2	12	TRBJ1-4	CASGTAKEKLFF	TGTGCTTCCGGGACAGCAAAGGAAAAACTGTTTTTT
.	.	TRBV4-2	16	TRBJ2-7	CASSQDVGLLPYEQYF	TGTGCCAGCAGCCAAGATGTGGGACTTCTCCCCTACGAGCAGTACTTC
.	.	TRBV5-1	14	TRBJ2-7	CASSYGQGLYEQYF	TGCGCCAGCAGCTATGGTCAGGGGCTCTACGAGCAGTACTTC
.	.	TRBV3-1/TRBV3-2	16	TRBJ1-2	CASSQGPSWGDYGYTF	TGTGCCAGCAGCCAAGGGCCGTCCTGGGGGGACTATGGCTACACCTTC
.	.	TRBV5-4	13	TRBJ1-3	CASRREGGNTIYF	TGTGCCAGCAGGAGGGAGGGCGGAAACACCATATATTTT
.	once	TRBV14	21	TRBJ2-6	CASSQDLGETGYTSGANVLTF	TGTGCCAGCAGCCAAGATCTGGGGGAGACAGGTTACACCTCTGGGGCCAACGTCCTGACTTTC
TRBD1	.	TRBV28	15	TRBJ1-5	CASKAGQGWGQPQHF	TGTGCCAGCAAGGCGGGACAGGGGTGGGGTCAGCCCCAGCATTTT
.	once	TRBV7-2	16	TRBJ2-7	CASSSRVPSVFYEQYF	TGTGCCAGCAGCTCGAGGGTCCCTAGTGTTTTCTACGAGCAGTACTTC
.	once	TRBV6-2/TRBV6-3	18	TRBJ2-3	CASSYGTRRGSSTDTQYF	TGTGCCAGCAGTTACGGGACGCGGAGGGGCTCGAGCACAGATACGCAGTATTTT
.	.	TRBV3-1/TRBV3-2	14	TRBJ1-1	CASSDPGLGTEAFF	TGTGCCAGCAGCGACCCGGGGTTGGGGACTGAAGCTTTCTTT
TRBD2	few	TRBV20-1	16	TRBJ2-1	CSASLGLAGNLNEQFF	TGCAGTGCTAGTCTGGGACTAGCGGGAAACCTCAATGAGCAGTTCTTC
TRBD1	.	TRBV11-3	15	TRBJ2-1	CASSLAPGQANEQFF	TGTGCCAGCAGCTTAGCCCCGGGACAGGCTAATGAGCAGTTCTTC
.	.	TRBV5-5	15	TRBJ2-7	CASSVTSVLHYEQYF	TGTGCCAGCAGCGTCACCTCGGTACTGCACTACGAGCAGTACTTC
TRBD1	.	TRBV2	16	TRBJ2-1	CASKGYQQGPYNEQFF	TGTGCCAGCAAAGGGTACCAACAGGGGCCGTACAATGAGCAGTTCTTC
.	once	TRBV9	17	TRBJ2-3	CASSVGTETISTDTQYF	TGTGCCAGCAGCGTAGGAACTGAGACAATTAGCACAGATACGCAGTATTTT
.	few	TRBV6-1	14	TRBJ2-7	CASSESGSYYEQYF	TGTGCCAGCAGTGAATCAGGATCCTACTACGAGCAGTACTTC
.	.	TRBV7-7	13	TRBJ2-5	CASSLGHEETQYF	TGTGCTAGCAGCTTGGGGCACGAGGAGACCCAGTACTTC
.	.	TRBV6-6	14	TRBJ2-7	CASSYSQGTYEQYF	TGTGCCAGCAGTTACTCTCAGGGTACCTACGAGCAGTACTTC
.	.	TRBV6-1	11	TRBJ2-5	CASSDPGTQYF	TGTGCCAGCAGTGATCCGGGGACCCAGTACTTC
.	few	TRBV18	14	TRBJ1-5	CASSPQVTVQPQHF	TGTGCCAGCTCACCCCAGGTGACAGTTCAGCCCCAGCATTTT
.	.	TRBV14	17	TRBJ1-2	CASSQNSYYPTNYGYTF	TGTGCCAGCAGCCAAAACTCCTACTACCCCACCAACTATGGCTACACCTTC
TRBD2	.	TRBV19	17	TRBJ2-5	CASRSSGSEYLGETQYF	TGTGCCAGTAGGTCAAGCGGGAGTGAATATTTAGGAGAGACCCAGTACTTC
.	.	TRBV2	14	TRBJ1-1	CATESWGGDTEAFF	TGTGCCACCGAATCATGGGGGGGGGACACTGAAGCTTTCTTT
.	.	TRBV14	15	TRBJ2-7	CASSLQSGSVYEQYF	TGTGCCAGCAGCCTACAGTCGGGATCAGTATACGAGCAGTACTTC
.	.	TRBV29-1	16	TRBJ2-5	CSSVNGGTRFEETQYF	TGCAGCTCCGTGAACGGAGGAACCCGTTTCGAAGAGACCCAGTACTTC
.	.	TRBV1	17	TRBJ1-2	CTSSSMILRGRSYGYTF	TGCACCAGCAGCTCCATGATTCTCAGGGGGCGCTCCTATGGCTACACCTTC
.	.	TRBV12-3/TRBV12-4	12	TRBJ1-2	CASSPGTSGYTF	TGTGCCAGCAGTCCCGGGACATCTGGCTACACCTTC
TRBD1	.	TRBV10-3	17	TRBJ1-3	CAISISGTGEAGNTIYF	TGTGCCATCAGCATTTCCGGGACAGGGGAAGCTGGAAACACCATATATTTT
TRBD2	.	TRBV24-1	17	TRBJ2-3	CATSDVIAGGSTDTQYF	TGTGCCACCAGTGACGTCATAGCGGGAGGGAGCACAGATACGCAGTATTTT
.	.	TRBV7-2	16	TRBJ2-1	CASSLVFRHTFNEQFF	TGTGCCAGCAGCTTAGTGTTCAGGCACACCTTCAATGAGCAGTTCTTC
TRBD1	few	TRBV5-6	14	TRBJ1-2	CASSWGQGAYGYTF	TGTGCCAGCAGCTGGGGTCAGGGGGCCTATGGCTACACCTTC
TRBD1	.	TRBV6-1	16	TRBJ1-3	CASREIDRGPGNTIYF	TGTGCCAGCAGAGAAATCGACAGGGGCCCTGGAAACACCATATATTTT
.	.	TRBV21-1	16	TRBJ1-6	CASSKLHSSYNSPLHF	TGTGCCAGCAGCAAACTTCACTCAAGCTATAATTCACCCCTCCACTTT
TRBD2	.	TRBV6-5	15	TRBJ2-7	CASRSRTSGERGQYF	TGTGCCAGCAGGTCTAGGACTAGCGGCGAGCGGGGGCAGTACTTC
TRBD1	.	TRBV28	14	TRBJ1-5	CASSSTGGNQPQHF	TGTGCCAGCAGTTCGACAGGGGGGAATCAGCCCCAGCATTTT
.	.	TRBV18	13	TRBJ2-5	CASSPLVQETQYF	TGTGCCAGCTCGCCACTAGTGCAAGAGACCCAGTACTTC
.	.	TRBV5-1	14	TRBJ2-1	CASSSTGTRNEQFF	TGCGCCAGCAGCTCAACCGGGACAAGGAATGAGCAGTTCTTC
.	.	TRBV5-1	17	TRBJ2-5	CASSGSTGGATGETQYF	TGCGCCAGCAGCGGGTCGACGGGTGGTGCGACGGGGGAGACCCAGTACTTC
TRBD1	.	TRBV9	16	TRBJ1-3	CASSDGQGSFGNTIYF	TGTGCCAGCAGCGACGGACAGGGTTCGTTTGGAAACACCATATATTTT